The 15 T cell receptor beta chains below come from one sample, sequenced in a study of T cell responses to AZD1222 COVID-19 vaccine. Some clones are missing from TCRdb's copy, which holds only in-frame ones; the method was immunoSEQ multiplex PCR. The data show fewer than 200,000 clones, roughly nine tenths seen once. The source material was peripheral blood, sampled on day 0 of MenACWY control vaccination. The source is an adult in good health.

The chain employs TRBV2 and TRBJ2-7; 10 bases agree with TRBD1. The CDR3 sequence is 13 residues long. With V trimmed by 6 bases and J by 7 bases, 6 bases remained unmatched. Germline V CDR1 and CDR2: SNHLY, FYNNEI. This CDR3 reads CASRGQGPWEQYF. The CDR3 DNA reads TGTGCCAGCAGGGGACAGGGGCCCTGGGAGCAGTACTTC. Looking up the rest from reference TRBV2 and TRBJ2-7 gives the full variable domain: EPEVTQTPSHQVTQMGQEVILRCVPISNHLYFYWYRQILGQKVEFLVSFYNNEISEKSEIFDDQFSVERPDGSNFTLKIRSTKLEDSAMYFCASRGQGPWEQYFGPGTRLTVT.

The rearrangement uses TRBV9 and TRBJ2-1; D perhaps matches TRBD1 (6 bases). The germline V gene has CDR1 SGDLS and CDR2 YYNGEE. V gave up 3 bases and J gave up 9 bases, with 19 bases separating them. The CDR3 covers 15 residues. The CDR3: CASSATGSRKIEQFF. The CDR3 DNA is TGTGCCAGCAGCGCAACAGGGAGTCGGAAAATTGAGCAGTTCTTC.

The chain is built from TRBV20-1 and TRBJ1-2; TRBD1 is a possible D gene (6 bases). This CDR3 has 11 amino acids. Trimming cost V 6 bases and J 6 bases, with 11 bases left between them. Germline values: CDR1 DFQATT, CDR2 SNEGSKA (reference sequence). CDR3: CSASGAHGYTF. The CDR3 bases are TGCAGTGCATCGGGGGCCCATGGCTACACCTTC.

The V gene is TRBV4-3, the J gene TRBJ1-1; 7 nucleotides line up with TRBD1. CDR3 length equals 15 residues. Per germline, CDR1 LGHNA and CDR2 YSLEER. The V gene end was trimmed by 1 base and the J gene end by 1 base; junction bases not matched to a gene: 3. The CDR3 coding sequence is TGCGCCAGCAGCCAAGTACCAGGGGGGAACACTGAAGCTTTCTTT. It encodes CASSQVPGGNTEAFF.

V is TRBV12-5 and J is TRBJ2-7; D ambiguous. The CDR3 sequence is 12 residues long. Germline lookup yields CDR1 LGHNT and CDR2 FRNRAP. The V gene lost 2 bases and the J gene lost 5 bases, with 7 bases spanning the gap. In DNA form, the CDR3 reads TGTGCTAGTGGTTTGATGACGCACGAGCAGTACTTC. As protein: CASGLMTHEQYF.

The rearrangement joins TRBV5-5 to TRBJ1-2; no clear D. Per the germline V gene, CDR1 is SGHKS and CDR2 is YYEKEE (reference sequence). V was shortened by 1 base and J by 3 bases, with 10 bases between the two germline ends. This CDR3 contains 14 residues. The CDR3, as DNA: TGTGCCAGCAGCTTGATTTCAAAAGACTATGGCTACACCTTC. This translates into CASSLISKDYGYTF.

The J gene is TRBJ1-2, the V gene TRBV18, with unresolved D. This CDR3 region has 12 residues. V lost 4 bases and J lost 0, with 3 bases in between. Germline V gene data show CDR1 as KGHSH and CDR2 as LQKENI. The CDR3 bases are TGTGCCAGCTCACACTCTAACTATGGCTACACCTTC. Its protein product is CASSHSNYGYTF.

The CDR3: CASSLRGRAPFFYEQYF. CDR3 DNA: TGTGCCAGCAGCTTACGGGGGAGGGCCCCTTTCTTCTACGAGCAGTACTTC. The chain combines TRBV7-2 with TRBJ2-7; 7 bases are shared with TRBD2. The CDR3 covers 17 residues. V dropped 2 bases and J dropped 3; count of bases not matched to a gene: 13. Germline loops: CDR1 SGHTA, CDR2 FQGNSA.

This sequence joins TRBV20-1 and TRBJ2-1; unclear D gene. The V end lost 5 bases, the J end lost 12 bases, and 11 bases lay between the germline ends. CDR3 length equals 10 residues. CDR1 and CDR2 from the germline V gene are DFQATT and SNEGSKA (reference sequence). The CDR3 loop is CSAPGLVQFF. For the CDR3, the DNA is TGCAGTGCTCCCGGGCTAGTGCAGTTCTTC.

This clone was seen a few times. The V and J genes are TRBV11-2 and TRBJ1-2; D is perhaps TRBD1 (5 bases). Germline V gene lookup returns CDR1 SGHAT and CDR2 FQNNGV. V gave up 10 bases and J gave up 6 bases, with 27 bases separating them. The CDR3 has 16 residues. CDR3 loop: CAIKLAPTAPKDGYTF. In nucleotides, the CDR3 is TGTGCCATCAAGCTAGCCCCGACAGCCCCGAAGGATGGCTACACCTTC.

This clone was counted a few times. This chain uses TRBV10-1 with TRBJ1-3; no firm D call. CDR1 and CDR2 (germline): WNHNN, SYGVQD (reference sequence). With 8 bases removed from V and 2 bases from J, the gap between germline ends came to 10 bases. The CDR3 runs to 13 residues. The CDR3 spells CASRGDTGNTIYF. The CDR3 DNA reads TGCGCCAGCCGCGGAGACACTGGAAACACCATATATTTT.

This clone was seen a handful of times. CDR3 bases: TGTGCCAGCAGACAGGGACAGGTTCGTGGCTACACCTTC. This sequence encodes CASRQGQVRGYTF. This chain joins TRBV28 and TRBJ1-2; 8 bases match TRBD1. Per germline, CDR1 MDHEN and CDR2 SYDVKM. CDR3 length equals 13 residues. Trimming took 6 bases from V and 7 from J; bases not matched to a gene: 7.

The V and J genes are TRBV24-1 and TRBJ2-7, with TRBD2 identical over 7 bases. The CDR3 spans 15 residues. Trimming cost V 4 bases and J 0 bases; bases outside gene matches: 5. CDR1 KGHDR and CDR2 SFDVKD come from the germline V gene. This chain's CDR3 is CATSEGLADSYEQYF. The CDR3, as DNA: TGTGCCACCAGTGAAGGCCTAGCGGACTCCTACGAGCAGTACTTC.

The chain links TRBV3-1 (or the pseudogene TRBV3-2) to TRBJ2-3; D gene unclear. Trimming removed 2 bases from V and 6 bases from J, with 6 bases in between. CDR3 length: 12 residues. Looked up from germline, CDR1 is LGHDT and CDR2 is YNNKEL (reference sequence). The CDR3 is CASSQRVDTQYF. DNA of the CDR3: TGTGCCAGCAGCCAAAGAGTGGATACGCAGTATTTT.

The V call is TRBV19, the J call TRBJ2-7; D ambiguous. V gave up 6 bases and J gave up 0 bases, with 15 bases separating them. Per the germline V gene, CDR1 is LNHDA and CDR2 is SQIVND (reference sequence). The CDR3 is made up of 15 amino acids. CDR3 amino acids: CASSPTSGLSYEQYF. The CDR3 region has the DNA TGTGCCAGTAGCCCAACCTCTGGCCTCTCCTACGAGCAGTACTTC.